Listed below are T cell receptor beta chains from one sample, sequenced in a study of T cells in localized non-small cell lung cancer. Profiling relied on immunoSEQ multiplex PCR, and the TCRdb table lists in-frame clones only, not all of them. The sample lists under 65,000 clones; approximately 82% were seen once. The sample was peripheral blood, taken before any cancer treatment. These receptor sequences come from a female donor of 60 years or more with stage II squamous cell lung carcinoma. CDR3s include the opening cysteine and the closing phenylalanine or tryptophan. The D gene is left open where the match is weak. The size entry is marked missing in some rows and otherwise reads once, few, many or a size class.

D gene: NA
clone size: few
J gene: TRBJ1-1
V gene: TRBV2
CDR3 DNA: TGTGCCAGCATTGATGAGGGGAGAAGGAACACTGAAGCTTTCTTT
CDR3 protein: CASIDEGRRNTEAFF

D gene: NA
clone size: few
J gene: TRBJ1-3
V gene: TRBV6-5
CDR3 DNA: TGTGCCAGCAGTTACTCGGCCATGGGCTCTGGAAACACCATATATTTT
CDR3 protein: CASSYSAMGSGNTIYF

D gene: NA
clone size: NA
J gene: TRBJ1-1
V gene: TRBV2
CDR3 DNA: TGTGCCAGCAGGGACTTACTAAACACTGAAGCTTTCTTT
CDR3 protein: CASRDLLNTEAFF

D gene: NA
clone size: NA
J gene: TRBJ1-3
V gene: TRBV11-2
CDR3 DNA: TGTGCCAGCAGCCAACAGCCGCTCTCTGGAAACACCATATATTTT
CDR3 protein: CASSQQPLSGNTIYF

D gene: TRBD2
clone size: NA
J gene: TRBJ2-3
V gene: TRBV11-2
CDR3 DNA: TGTGCCAGCAGCTTAACTTTGCGGGGGGGCCGAGGAGATACGCAGTATTTT
CDR3 protein: CASSLTLRGGRGDTQYF

D gene: NA
clone size: once
J gene: TRBJ1-4
V gene: TRBV16
CDR3 DNA: TGTGCCAGCAGCCATCCTAGGACTGAAAAACTGTTTTTT
CDR3 protein: CASSHPRTEKLFF

D gene: NA
clone size: once
J gene: TRBJ2-7
V gene: TRBV7-2
CDR3 DNA: TGTGCCAGCAGCTTAGCGGGCGTCTCCTACGAGCAGTACTTC
CDR3 protein: CASSLAGVSYEQYF

D gene: TRBD1
clone size: NA
J gene: TRBJ2-3
V gene: TRBV5-4
CDR3 DNA: TGTGCCAGCAGCTTGATGGGACAGGGGACAGATACGCAGTATTTT
CDR3 protein: CASSLMGQGTDTQYF

D gene: NA
clone size: few
J gene: TRBJ1-2
V gene: TRBV10-3
CDR3 DNA: TGTGCCATCAGCAAGGACGGTTATGGCTACACCTTC
CDR3 protein: CAISKDGYGYTF

D gene: NA
clone size: NA
J gene: TRBJ1-3
V gene: TRBV5-1
CDR3 DNA: TGCGCCAGCAGCCCCTCCTCAGGGGTTAGTGCTGGAAACACCATATATTTT
CDR3 protein: CASSPSSGVSAGNTIYF

D gene: NA
clone size: NA
J gene: TRBJ1-1
V gene: TRBV6-6
CDR3 DNA: TGTGCCAGCAGTTTAGGAGCGAACACTGAAGCTTTCTTT
CDR3 protein: CASSLGANTEAFF

D gene: NA
clone size: NA
J gene: TRBJ2-2
V gene: TRBV7-8
CDR3 DNA: TGTGCCAGCAGCTTAGCGCGAAGAAGTTCGAACACCGGGGAGCTGTTTTTT
CDR3 protein: CASSLARRSSNTGELFF

D gene: NA
clone size: NA
J gene: TRBJ2-1
V gene: TRBV5-4
CDR3 DNA: TGTGCCAGCAGCTCAGGGCAGGGTTTGAATGAGCAGTTCTTC
CDR3 protein: CASSSGQGLNEQFF

D gene: NA
clone size: few
J gene: TRBJ1-2
V gene: TRBV10-3
CDR3 DNA: TGTGCCATCAGATCACCGGATAGAAACTATGGCTACACCTTC
CDR3 protein: CAIRSPDRNYGYTF

D gene: NA
clone size: NA
J gene: TRBJ1-1
V gene: TRBV2
CDR3 DNA: TGTGCCAGCATTAGGACAGAGAACACTGAAGCTTTCTTT
CDR3 protein: CASIRTENTEAFF

D gene: NA
clone size: NA
J gene: TRBJ1-5
V gene: TRBV28
CDR3 DNA: TGTGCCAGCAGTTTTTTACAGGAAAATCAGCCCCAGCATTTT
CDR3 protein: CASSFLQENQPQHF

D gene: NA
clone size: NA
J gene: TRBJ1-1
V gene: TRBV28
CDR3 DNA: TGTGCCAGCCTAACCCAGGGTTGGGGGACTGAAGCTTTCTTT
CDR3 protein: CASLTQGWGTEAFF

D gene: TRBD2
clone size: once
J gene: TRBJ2-2
V gene: TRBV4-3
CDR3 DNA: TGCGCCAGCAGCCAAGGAGGGACTAGCGGAGTCACCGGGGAGCTGTTTTTT
CDR3 protein: CASSQGGTSGVTGELFF

D gene: TRBD1
clone size: NA
J gene: TRBJ2-2
V gene: TRBV6-4
CDR3 DNA: TGTGCCAGCAGCCGACAGGGGAACACCGGGGAGCTGTTTTTT
CDR3 protein: CASSRQGNTGELFF

D gene: NA
clone size: NA
J gene: TRBJ1-4
V gene: TRBV5-4
CDR3 DNA: TGTGCCAGCAGCTTACCGCCAAATGAAAAACTGTTTTTT
CDR3 protein: CASSLPPNEKLFF

D gene: NA
clone size: NA
J gene: TRBJ1-2
V gene: TRBV9
CDR3 DNA: TGTGCCAGCAGCGTAGTCGGGACATATGGCTACACCTTC
CDR3 protein: CASSVVGTYGYTF

D gene: NA
clone size: NA
J gene: TRBJ1-1
V gene: TRBV7-2
CDR3 DNA: TGTGCCAGCAGCCATGCGAGGAGGGGGGGGACTGAAGCTTTCTTT
CDR3 protein: CASSHARRGGTEAFF

D gene: NA
clone size: NA
J gene: TRBJ2-2
V gene: TRBV27
CDR3 DNA: TGTGCCAGCAGTCACCGGACTAACCTGAACACCGGGGAGCTGTTTTTT
CDR3 protein: CASSHRTNLNTGELFF